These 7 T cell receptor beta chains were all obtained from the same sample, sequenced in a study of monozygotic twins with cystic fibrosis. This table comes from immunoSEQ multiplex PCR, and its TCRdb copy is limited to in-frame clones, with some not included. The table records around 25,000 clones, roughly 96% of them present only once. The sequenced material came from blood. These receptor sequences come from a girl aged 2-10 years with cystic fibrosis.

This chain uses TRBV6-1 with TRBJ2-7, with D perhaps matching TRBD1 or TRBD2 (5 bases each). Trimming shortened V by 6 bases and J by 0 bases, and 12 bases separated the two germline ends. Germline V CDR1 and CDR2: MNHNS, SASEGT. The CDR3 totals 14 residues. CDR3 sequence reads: CASSPIGTSYEQYF. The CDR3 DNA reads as TGTGCCAGCAGCCCTATTGGGACCTCCTACGAGCAGTACTTC.

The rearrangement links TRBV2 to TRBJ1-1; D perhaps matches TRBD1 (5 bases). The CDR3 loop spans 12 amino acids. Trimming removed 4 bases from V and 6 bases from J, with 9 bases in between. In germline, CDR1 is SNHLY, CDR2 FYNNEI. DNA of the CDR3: TGTGCCAGCAGTGGGACATATCCTGAAGCTTTCTTT. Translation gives CASSGTYPEAFF.

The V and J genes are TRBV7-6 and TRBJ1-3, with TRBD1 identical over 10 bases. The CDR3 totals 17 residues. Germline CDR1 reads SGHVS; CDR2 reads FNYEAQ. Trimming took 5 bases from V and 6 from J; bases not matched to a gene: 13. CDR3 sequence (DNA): TGTGCCAGCAGCCCCCATCGGCCGGGACAGGGGCAAAACACCATATATTTT. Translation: CASSPHRPGQGQNTIYF.

CDR3 nucleotides: TGTGCCAGCAGTTTGCCCGCCTATAAGGCCGGGAATAGCAATCAGCCCCAGCATTTT. As protein: CASSLPAYKAGNSNQPQHF. The chain combines TRBV28 with TRBJ1-5; unclear D gene. Germline CDR1 is MDHEN and CDR2 is SYDVKM. The V gene lost 3 bases and the J gene lost 0 bases, with 21 bases spanning the gap. This CDR3 region has 19 residues.

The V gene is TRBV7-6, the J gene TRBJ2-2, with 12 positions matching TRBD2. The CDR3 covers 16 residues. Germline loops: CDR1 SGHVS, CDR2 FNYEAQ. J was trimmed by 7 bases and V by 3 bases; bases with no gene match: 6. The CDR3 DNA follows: TGTGCCAGCAGCTTTATGGGACTAGCGGGTCACGGGGAGCTGTTTTTT. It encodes CASSFMGLAGHGELFF.

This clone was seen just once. CDR3 sequence: CASSDTGVTYNEQFF. The CDR3 region has the DNA TGCGCCAGCAGTGATACGGGGGTCACCTACAATGAGCAGTTCTTC. This chain links TRBV10-2 with TRBJ2-1, with D perhaps matching TRBD2 (6 bases). CDR3 length: 15 residues. Trimming pared 3 bases from V and 2 bases from J, leaving 11 bases between. Per germline, CDR1 WSHSY and CDR2 SAAADI.

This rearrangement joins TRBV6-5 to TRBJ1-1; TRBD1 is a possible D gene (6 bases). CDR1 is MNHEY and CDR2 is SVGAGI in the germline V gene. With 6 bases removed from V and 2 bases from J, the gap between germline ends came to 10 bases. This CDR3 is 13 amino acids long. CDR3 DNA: TGTGCCAGCAGGGACAGCTATAACACTGAAGCTTTCTTT. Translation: CASRDSYNTEAFF.